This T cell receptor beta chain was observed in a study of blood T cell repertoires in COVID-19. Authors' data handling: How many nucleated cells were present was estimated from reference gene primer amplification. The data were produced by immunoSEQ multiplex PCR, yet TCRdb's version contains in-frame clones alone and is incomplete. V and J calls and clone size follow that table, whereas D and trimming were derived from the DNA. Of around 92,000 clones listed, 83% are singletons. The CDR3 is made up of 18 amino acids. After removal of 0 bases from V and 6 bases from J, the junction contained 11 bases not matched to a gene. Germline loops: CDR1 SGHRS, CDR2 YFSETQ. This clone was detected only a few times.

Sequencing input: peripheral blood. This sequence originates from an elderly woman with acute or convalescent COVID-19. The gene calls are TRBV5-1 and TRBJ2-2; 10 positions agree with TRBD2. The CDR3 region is CASSLEAGGRGSAGELFF. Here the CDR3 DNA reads TGCGCCAGCAGCTTGGAAGCGGGAGGGCGCGGTAGTGCCGGGGAGCTGTTTTTT. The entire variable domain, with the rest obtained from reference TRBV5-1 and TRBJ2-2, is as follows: KAGVTQTPRYLIKTRGQQVTLSCSPISGHRSVSWYQQTPGQGLQFLFEYFSETQRNKGNFPGRFSGRQFSNSRSEMNVSTLELGDSALYLCASSLEAGGRGSAGELFFGEGSRLTVL.